This is a list of T cell receptor beta chains from one sample in a study of cytomegalovirus exposure and HLA in healthy donors. TCRdb's copy holds only in-frame clones and misses some; the assay was immunoSEQ multiplex PCR. The sample contains roughly 150,000 clones, roughly 88% of which appear only once. The sequenced material came from PBMCs. These receptors were taken from a woman aged 18 to 35 in good health and CMV-seronegative. CDR3s include the opening cysteine and the closing phenylalanine or tryptophan. Fields, in order: CDR3 DNA, CDR3 protein, V gene, J gene, clone size, D gene. The D gene is left open where the match is weak. Size is omitted from some rows. Given values are once, few, many or a class for expanded clones.

DNA: TGTGCTAGCAGCTGGACTAGCGGGGGCACAGATACGCAGTATTTT
CDR3: CASSWTSGGTDTQYF
V: TRBV7-7
J: TRBJ2-3
size: -
D: TRBD2

DNA: TGTGCCAGTAGTATAGATCGGGGTATGAACACTGAAGCTTTCTTT
CDR3: CASSIDRGMNTEAFF
V: TRBV19
J: TRBJ1-1
size: -
D: -

DNA: TGCGCCAGCAGCCAAGATAGGGGGACAGGGACTGCGGATGAGCAGTTCTTC
CDR3: CASSQDRGTGTADEQFF
V: TRBV4-1
J: TRBJ2-1
size: -
D: TRBD1

DNA: TGCGCCAGCAGCGGACAGGGAAGCGTCACTGAAGCTTTCTTT
CDR3: CASSGQGSVTEAFF
V: TRBV5-1
J: TRBJ1-1
size: -
D: TRBD1

DNA: TGTGCCTCAGGGGCAGCCTACGAGCAGTACTTC
CDR3: CASGAAYEQYF
V: TRBV2
J: TRBJ2-7
size: -
D: -

DNA: TGCGCCAGCAGCAAGACACAGCCTCTTAATGAAAAACTGTTTTTT
CDR3: CASSKTQPLNEKLFF
V: TRBV5-1
J: TRBJ1-4
size: -
D: -

DNA: TGTGCCAGCAGCTCCGGACAGGGGGCACTCACCGGGGAGCTGTTTTTT
CDR3: CASSSGQGALTGELFF
V: TRBV5-4
J: TRBJ2-2
size: -
D: TRBD1

DNA: TGTGCCTGGAGTGTAAGAGGGATTGGGCAGGGAGGTAACAATGAGCAGTTCTTC
CDR3: CAWSVRGIGQGGNNEQFF
V: TRBV30
J: TRBJ2-1
size: once
D: -

DNA: TGTGCCAGCAGCGTGGGTAGCGGGGGAAAACAAGAGACCCAGTACTTC
CDR3: CASSVGSGGKQETQYF
V: TRBV9
J: TRBJ2-5
size: -
D: TRBD2

DNA: TGTGCCAGCTCACCACCACGATTCGGAGGGAGCTATGGCTACACCTTC
CDR3: CASSPPRFGGSYGYTF
V: TRBV18
J: TRBJ1-2
size: once
D: -

DNA: TGTGCCAGCAGCCTCCGGGGGAGTACTGAAGCTTTCTTT
CDR3: CASSLRGSTEAFF
V: TRBV7-9
J: TRBJ1-1
size: -
D: -